The T cell receptor beta chain under discussion was sequenced for a study of response to subunit inactivated influenza vaccine. Study-wide results and limits: The authors suggested that every seasonal influenza vaccination recruits few new T cells.

One entry per CDR3 protein, called by TCRdb with MiXCR from the RT-PCR reads. The sample carries 490,000 or so distinct CDR3 sequences, 6% to 9% recorded once. Germline V gives CDR1 MGHRA, CDR2 YSYEKL. The CDR3 is 16 amino acids. Trimming took 0 bases from V and 5 from J, leaving 17 bases between them. This clonotype was counted between two and nine times. Its antigen is as yet unknown. The sequence derives from a man aged 45-69 years who received an inactivated influenza vaccine. The chain couples TRBV4-1 to TRBJ2-7; the D gene is possibly TRBD2 (6 bases). Sequencing was performed on PBMCs from blood, taken roughly 24 months after vaccination. The CDR3 DNA is TGCGCCAGCAGCCAAGAACGTGGACTAACGGGGAACGAGCAGTACTTC. It yields the protein CASSQERGLTGNEQYF.